This T cell receptor (beta chain) was profiled in a study of blood T cell repertoires in COVID-19. For the study at large: Samples came from the United States, Italy and Spain, spanning acute and convalescent COVID-19.

This CDR3 spans 15 amino acids. The germline gives CDR1 LNHDA, CDR2 SQIVND (reference sequence). V trimming: 1 base; J trimming: 0 bases; junction bases outside the gene matches: 2. Each participant's cohort was designated according to participant-reported clinical history. Among Cohort 3 donors, those recovered had two negative PCRs, clearance, or symptom resolution. The method was immunoSEQ multiplex PCR; TCRdb's version includes in-frame clones alone and lacks a portion of them. The sample lists about 330,000 clones; about 90% were seen once. The origin of this receptor is a woman aged 30 to 39 who had recovered from COVID-19. What was sequenced was PBMCs or T cells enriched from blood (not recorded which). J is TRBJ1-1 and V is TRBV19, with 7 nucleotides matching TRBD1. DNA for the CDR3: TGTGCCAGTAGTATAGGACAGGGCCTGAACACTGAAGCTTTCTTT. Translated, it gives CASSIGQGLNTEAFF.